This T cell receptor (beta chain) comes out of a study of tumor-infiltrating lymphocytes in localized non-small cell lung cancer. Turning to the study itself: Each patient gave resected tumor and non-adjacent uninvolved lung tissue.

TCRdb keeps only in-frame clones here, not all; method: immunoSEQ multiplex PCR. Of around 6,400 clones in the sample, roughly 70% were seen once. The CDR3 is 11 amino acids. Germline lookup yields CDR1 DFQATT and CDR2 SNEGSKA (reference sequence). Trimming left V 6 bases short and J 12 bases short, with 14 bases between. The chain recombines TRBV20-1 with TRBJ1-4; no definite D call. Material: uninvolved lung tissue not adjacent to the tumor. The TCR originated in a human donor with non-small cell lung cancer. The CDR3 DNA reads TGCAGTGCGGATACAGTTCGGGAACTGTTTTTT. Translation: CSADTVRELFF.